This is a list of T cell receptor beta chains from one sample in a study of blood T cell repertoires in COVID-19. Assay used: immunoSEQ multiplex PCR; TCRdb lists only in-frame clones, some missing. The repertoire includes about 130,000 clones, approximately 80% of them detected once, and more than 8.5% sits in the top ten. Sample: PBMCs or T cells enriched from blood (not recorded which). Receptor source: a man between 50 and 59 years old who had recovered from COVID-19. Both conserved end residues are part of each CDR3. The D gene is left open where the match is weak.

V	J	D	length	CDR3
TRBV4-3	TRBJ1-6	.	16	CASSQESGNGNSPLHF
TRBV10-1	TRBJ2-5	TRBD1	14	CASSPGQGGETQYF
TRBV5-1	TRBJ1-1	.	15	CASHQEEGLNTEAFF
TRBV14	TRBJ1-1	.	15	CASSQTYGVNTEAFF
TRBV5-4	TRBJ1-2	.	14	CASSLGRQNYGYTF
TRBV10-1	TRBJ2-3	TRBD2	17	CASSETAGGLTTDTQYF
TRBV9	TRBJ2-6	TRBD1	15	CASSVGTGRTNVLTF
TRBV27	TRBJ1-5	.	15	CASSPGQLTNQPQHF
TRBV5-3	TRBJ1-4	TRBD1	15	CARSFLGQGLEKLFF
TRBV19	TRBJ2-5	.	14	CASRQTRGQETQYF
TRBV28	TRBJ1-2	.	13	CASSLSDTYGYTF
TRBV10-3	TRBJ2-1	TRBD2	19	CAISSIGASGGPSYNEQFF
TRBV5-1	TRBJ1-6	TRBD1	14	CASSPGQYNSPLHF
TRBV6-4	TRBJ1-2	TRBD1	15	CASSDPGTGLGGYTF
TRBV29-1	TRBJ2-3	.	15	CSVKDKGLATDTQYF
TRBV5-1	TRBJ2-7	.	15	CASSLEKGGSDEQYF
TRBV15	TRBJ2-7	.	12	CATSFQGYEQYF